This T cell receptor beta chain was obtained from a study of shared clonotypes between healthy human individuals. General observations from the study: Blood was the only sampled material, and tissue repertoires likely differ. There were few donors, and this limited the genetic and exposure-history diversity represented.

Samples left unsorted employed some 100 million PBMCs for genomic DNA. The table lists this clone with a count of one. Its antigen is currently unknown. TCRdb's table, derived via immunoSEQ multiplex PCR, lists solely in-frame clones and lacks some. This table has nearly 500,000 clones, 60% to 85% appearing once. Trimming took 5 bases from V and 0 from J, leaving 11 bases between them. Germline V gives CDR1 MDHEN, CDR2 SYDVKM. The CDR3 runs to 16 residues. This TCR was sampled from a woman aged 40-49 years in good health. Some clones in this sample may be carry-over from other donors' samples. The rearrangement uses TRBV28 and TRBJ1-6; TRBD1 is a possible D gene (5 bases). Sequencing used PBMCs. CDR3 nucleotide sequence: TGTGCCAGCAGTCGACAGCTAGGCTCCTATAATTCACCCCTCCACTTT. The encoded protein is CASSRQLGSYNSPLHF.